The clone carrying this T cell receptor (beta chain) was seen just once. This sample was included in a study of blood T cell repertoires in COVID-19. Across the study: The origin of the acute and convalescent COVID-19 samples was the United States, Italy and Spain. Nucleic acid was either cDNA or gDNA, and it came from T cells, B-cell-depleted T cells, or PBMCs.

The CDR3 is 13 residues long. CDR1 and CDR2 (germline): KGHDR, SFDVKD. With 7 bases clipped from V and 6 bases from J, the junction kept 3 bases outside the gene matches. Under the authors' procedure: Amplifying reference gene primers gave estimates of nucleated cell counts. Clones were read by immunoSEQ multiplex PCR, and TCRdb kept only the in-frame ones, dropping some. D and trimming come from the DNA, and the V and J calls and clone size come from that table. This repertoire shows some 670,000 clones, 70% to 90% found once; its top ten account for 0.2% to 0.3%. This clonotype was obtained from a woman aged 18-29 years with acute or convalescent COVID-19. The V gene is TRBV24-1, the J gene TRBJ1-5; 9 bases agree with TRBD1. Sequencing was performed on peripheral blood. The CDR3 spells CATSTGGGQPQHF. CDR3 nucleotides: TGTGCCACCAGCACAGGGGGCGGTCAGCCCCAGCATTTT.